The entry below gives a single T cell receptor (beta chain) sequence along with its context. Its antigen is unidentified. These data originate in a study of T-cell memory formation after mild COVID-19. The overall study: TCR clusters were largely donor specific.

General observations from the study: The CD4+ clones that contracted clustered mainly within CM and EM, and the CD8+ clones concentrated in EMRA. A balance of CD4 and CD8 characterized clones contracting day 15 to 85, whereas later expanders leaned CD4+.

Trimming took 0 bases from V and 3 from J; bases not matched to a gene: 6. The CDR3 is 18 residues long. Per germline, CDR1 MNHEY and CDR2 SVGAGI. TCRdb re-called the 5' RACE reads through MiXCR, storing one row per CDR3 protein. The data contain 350,000 to 500,000 distinct CDR3 sequences, 20% to 30% of them seen just once; the ten biggest clones take up over 10%. The receptor was isolated from an adult woman who had mild COVID-19 (a few samples of this study predate the infection). Cell type and time point are not known. The chain is built from TRBV6-5 and TRBJ2-2; 11 bases line up with TRBD2. The sequenced material came from PBMCs or a T cell subset sorted from them (not recorded which). The CDR3 sequence is CASSYSGVAGGHTGELFF. The CDR3 DNA sequence: TGTGCCAGCAGTTACTCGGGGGTAGCGGGAGGGCACACCGGGGAGCTGTTTTTT.